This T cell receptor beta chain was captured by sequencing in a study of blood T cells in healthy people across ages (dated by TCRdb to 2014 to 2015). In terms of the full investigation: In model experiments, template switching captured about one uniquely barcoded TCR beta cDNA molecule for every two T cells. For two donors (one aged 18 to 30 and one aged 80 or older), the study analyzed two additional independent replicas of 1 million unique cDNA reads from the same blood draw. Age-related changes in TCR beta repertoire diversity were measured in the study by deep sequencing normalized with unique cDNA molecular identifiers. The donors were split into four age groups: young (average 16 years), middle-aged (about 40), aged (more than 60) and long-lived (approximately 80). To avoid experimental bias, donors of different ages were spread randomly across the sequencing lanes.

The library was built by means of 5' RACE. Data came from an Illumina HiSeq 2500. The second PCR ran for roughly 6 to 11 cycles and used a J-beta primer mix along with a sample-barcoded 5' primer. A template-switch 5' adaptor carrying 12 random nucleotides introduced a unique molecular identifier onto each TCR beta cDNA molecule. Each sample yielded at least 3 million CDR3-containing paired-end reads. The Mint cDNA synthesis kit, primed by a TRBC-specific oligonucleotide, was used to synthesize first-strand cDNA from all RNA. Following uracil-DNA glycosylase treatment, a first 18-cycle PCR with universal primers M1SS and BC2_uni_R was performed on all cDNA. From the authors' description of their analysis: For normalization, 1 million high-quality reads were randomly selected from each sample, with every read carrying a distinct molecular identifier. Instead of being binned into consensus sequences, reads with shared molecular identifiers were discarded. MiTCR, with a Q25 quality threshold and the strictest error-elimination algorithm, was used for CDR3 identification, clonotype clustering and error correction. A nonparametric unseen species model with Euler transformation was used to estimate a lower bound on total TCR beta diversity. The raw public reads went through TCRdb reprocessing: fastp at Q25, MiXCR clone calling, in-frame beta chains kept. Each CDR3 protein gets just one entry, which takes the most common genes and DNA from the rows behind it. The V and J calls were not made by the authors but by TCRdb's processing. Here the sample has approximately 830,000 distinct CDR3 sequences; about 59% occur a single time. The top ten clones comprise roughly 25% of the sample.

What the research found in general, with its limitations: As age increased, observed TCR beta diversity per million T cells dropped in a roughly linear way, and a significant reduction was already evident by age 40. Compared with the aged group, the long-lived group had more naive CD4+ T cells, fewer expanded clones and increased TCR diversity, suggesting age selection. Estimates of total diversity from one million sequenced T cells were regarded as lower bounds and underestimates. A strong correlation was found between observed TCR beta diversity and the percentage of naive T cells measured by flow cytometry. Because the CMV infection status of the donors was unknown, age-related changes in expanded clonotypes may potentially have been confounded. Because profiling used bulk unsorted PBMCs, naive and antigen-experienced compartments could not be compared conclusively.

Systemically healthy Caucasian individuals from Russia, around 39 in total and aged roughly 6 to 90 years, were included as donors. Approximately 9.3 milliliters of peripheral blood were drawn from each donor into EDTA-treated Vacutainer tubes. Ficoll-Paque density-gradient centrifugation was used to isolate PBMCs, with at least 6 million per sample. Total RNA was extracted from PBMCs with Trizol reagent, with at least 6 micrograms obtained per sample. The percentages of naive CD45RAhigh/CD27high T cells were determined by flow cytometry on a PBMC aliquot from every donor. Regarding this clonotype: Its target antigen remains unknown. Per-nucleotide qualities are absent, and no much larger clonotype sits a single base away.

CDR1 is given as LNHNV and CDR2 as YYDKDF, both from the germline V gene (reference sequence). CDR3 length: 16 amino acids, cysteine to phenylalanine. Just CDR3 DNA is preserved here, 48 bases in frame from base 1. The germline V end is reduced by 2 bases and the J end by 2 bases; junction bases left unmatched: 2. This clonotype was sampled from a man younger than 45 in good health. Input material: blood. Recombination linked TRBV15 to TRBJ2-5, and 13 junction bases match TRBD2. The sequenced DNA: TGTGCCACCAGCAGATGGACTAGCGGGGGACAAGAGACCCAGTACTTC. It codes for CATSRWTSGGQETQYF.